This TCR beta chain was sequenced in a study of Tregs in tolerant kidney transplant recipients. The CDR3 runs 18 residues. The trim removed 2 bases at V and 0 bases at J, leaving 9 bases unmatched. Germline loops: CDR1 MGHRA, CDR2 YSYEKL. TCRdb's table, derived via immunoSEQ multiplex PCR, lists solely in-frame clones and lacks some. Of 75,000 to 85,000 clones in the sample, approximately 90% are singletons; the top ten hold approximately 0.33%. This chain links TRBV4-1 with TRBJ2-1, with 8 bases identical to TRBD1. The sequencing here drew on Tregs from blood, taken before the transplant. The sequence was collected from a human donor who received a combined kidney and bone marrow transplant. The CDR3 protein is CASSQPLGQGGSYNEQFF. CDR3 sequence (DNA): TGCGCCAGCAGCCAACCCCTCGGACAGGGAGGCTCCTACAATGAGCAGTTCTTC.